One and the same sample provided the 2 T cell receptor beta chains below, sequenced in a study of long-term antiretroviral therapy in people with HIV. With survey level as its setting, the immunoSEQ assay was v3.0. Clones were sequenced by immunoSEQ multiplex PCR, and TCRdb holds only the in-frame ones, with some missing. The sample carries approximately 20,000 clones, more than 70% recorded once. This specimen consisted of unsorted PBMCs, obtained roughly 21 months before starting antiretroviral therapy. These receptors all come from a woman aged 40 to 55 with HIV.

The V and J genes are TRBV27 and TRBJ1-4; the D gene is possibly TRBD1 (5 bases). V was shortened by 8 bases and J by 6 bases, with 13 bases between the two germline ends. Germline lookup yields CDR1 MNHEY and CDR2 SMNVEV (reference sequence). The CDR3 has 13 amino acids. The CDR3 reads CASSFGGDEKLFF. CDR3 bases: TGTGCCAGCTCCTTTGGGGGGGATGAAAAACTGTTTTTT. The full variable domain, in which reference TRBV27 and TRBJ1-4 provide the parts outside the CDR3, is EAQVTQNPRYLITVTGKKLTVTCSQNMNHEYMSWYRQDPGLGLRQIYYSMNVEVTDKGDVPEGYKVSRKEKRNFPLILESPSPNQTSLYFCASSFGGDEKLFFGSGTQLSVL.

This clone was recorded a few times. The chain joins TRBV5-6 to TRBJ2-6, with no clear D. The V gene lost 1 base and the J gene lost 0 bases, with 11 bases spanning the gap. Germline-derived CDR1 and CDR2 are SGHDT and YYEEEE. The CDR3 is 17 residues long. The CDR3 reads CASSLFQATSGANVLTF. Written as DNA, the CDR3 is TGTGCCAGCAGCTTGTTCCAGGCAACCTCTGGGGCCAACGTCCTGACTTTC.